These 18 T cell receptor beta chains originate from one sample sequenced in a study of blood T cell repertoires in COVID-19. Data came from immunoSEQ multiplex PCR; TCRdb stores just in-frame clones and leaves some out. Of under 250,000 clones listed, around 82% are singletons. The specimen was peripheral blood. The receptors here all came from a man aged 35 to 55 with active or convalescent COVID-19.

The rearrangement links TRBV6-5 to TRBJ1-2; TRBD1 agrees at 10 bases. The V segment lost 0 bases and the J segment 4 bases; nucleotides outside the gene matches: 5. The CDR3 is 16 amino acids. Germline loops: CDR1 MNHEY, CDR2 SVGAGI. As DNA, the CDR3 is TGTGCCAGCAGTTACTCAGACAGGGGGCCAGTCTATGGCTACACCTTC. It yields the protein CASSYSDRGPVYGYTF.

This chain uses TRBV15 with TRBJ1-4, with TRBD1 matching 7 bases. This CDR3 contains 15 residues. Germline V lookup: CDR1 LNHNV, CDR2 YYDKDF (reference sequence). After removal of 3 bases from V and 6 bases from J, the junction contained 7 bases not matched to a gene. CDR3 nucleotides: TGTGCCACCAGCAGTTTGACAGGGTGGGATGAAAAACTGTTTTTT. As protein: CATSSLTGWDEKLFF.

V is TRBV7-2 and J is TRBJ1-5; D gene uncertain. V lost 2 bases and J lost 8, with 19 bases in between. CDR3 length equals 16 residues. In germline, CDR1 is SGHTA, CDR2 FQGNSA. The CDR3 DNA follows: TGTGCCAGCAGCTTACGCCCGGCGGGCGGCTTGGAGCCCCAGCATTTT. This codes for CASSLRPAGGLEPQHF.

The chain uses TRBV5-1 and TRBJ2-5; 7 positions agree with TRBD2. J gave up 5 bases and V 0 bases, and 1 base lay outside the gene matches. Germline values: CDR1 SGHRS, CDR2 YFSETQ. This CDR3 has 13 amino acids. This CDR3 reads CASSLGEGETQYF. The DNA for the CDR3 is TGCGCCAGCAGCTTGGGGGAGGGGGAGACCCAGTACTTC.

This clone was picked up one time. The chain employs TRBV2 and TRBJ1-5; D is ambiguous. This CDR3 region has 13 residues. Germline V lookup: CDR1 SNHLY, CDR2 FYNNEI. V lost 7 bases and J lost 1, with 8 bases in between. The CDR3 sequence: CASMEDSNQPQHF. The CDR3 DNA is TGTGCCAGCATGGAGGACAGCAATCAGCCCCAGCATTTT. Full variable domain (outside the CDR3, taken from reference TRBV2 and TRBJ1-5): EPEVTQTPSHQVTQMGQEVILRCVPISNHLYFYWYRQILGQKVEFLVSFYNNEISEKSEIFDDQFSVERPDGSNFTLKIRSTKLEDSAMYFCASMEDSNQPQHFGDGTRLSIL.

This rearrangement joins TRBV10-3 to TRBJ2-2; 12 nucleotides line up with TRBD2. V shed 6 bases and J 6 bases; nucleotides not matched to a gene: 5. This CDR3 has 15 amino acids. Germline V CDR1 and CDR2: ENHRY, SYGVKD. The CDR3 coding sequence is TGTGCCATCAGGACGGCTAGCGGGGGGGCCGGGGAGCTGTTTTTT. Residues: CAIRTASGGAGELFF.

V usage is TRBV7-8 and J usage is TRBJ2-7, with 7 nucleotides matching TRBD2. With 6 bases clipped from V and 5 bases from J, the junction kept 7 bases outside the gene matches. The V gene's germline CDR1 is SGHVS and CDR2 FQNEAQ. This CDR3 is built from 13 residues. CDR3 nucleotides: TGTGCCAGCAGGGATTACACTAGCGACGAGCAGTACTTC. Its protein is CASRDYTSDEQYF.

This clone came up once. J is TRBJ1-4 and V is TRBV3-1 (or the pseudogene TRBV3-2), with no clear D. CDR1 and CDR2 (germline): LGHDT, YNNKEL (reference sequence). The CDR3 runs 14 residues. V was clipped by 8 bases and J by 7 bases, with 17 bases between them. CDR3 in DNA: TGTGCCAGCCAAGAGGCGGGCATGGGTGAAAAACTGTTTTTT. Protein sequence: CASQEAGMGEKLFF.

This clone has just a few counts. This chain joins TRBV6-6 and TRBJ1-3, with 11 bases identical to TRBD1. The CDR3 loop spans 16 amino acids. Germline V gene sequence: CDR1 MNHNY, CDR2 SVGAGI (reference sequence). The V gene end was trimmed by 7 bases and the J gene end by 3 bases; junction bases not matched to a gene: 8. The CDR3 DNA is TGTGCCAGCACTAGCCAGGACAGGGGGCTTGGAAACACCATATATTTT. It yields the protein CASTSQDRGLGNTIYF.

The chain carries TRBV7-3 and TRBJ2-5, with TRBD1 as a possible D gene (6 bases). CDR3 size: 14 residues. The V end lost 2 bases, the J end lost 7 bases, and 14 bases lay between the germline ends. Germline V CDR1 and CDR2: SGHTA, FQGTGA. Here the CDR3 DNA reads TGTGCCAGCAGCTTAGGTTCAGGGGATCGGACCCAGTACTTC. Translated, it gives CASSLGSGDRTQYF.

The chain combines TRBV7-3 with TRBJ2-3; perhaps TRBD2 as D (6 bases). There are 16 residues in the CDR3. V was pared by 5 bases and J by 2 bases, with 17 bases between. The V gene's germline CDR1 is SGHTA and CDR2 FQGTGA. The CDR3, as DNA: TGTGCCAGCAGCCCAACCCCCTCTAGCGCCACAGATACGCAGTATTTT. Amino acid sequence: CASSPTPSSATDTQYF.

V usage is TRBV30 and J usage is TRBJ2-1, with a tentative D call TRBD2 (6 bases). The V gene's germline CDR1 is GTSNPN and CDR2 SVGIG (reference sequence). The CDR3 spans 13 residues. Trimming stripped 4 bases from V and 12 bases from J, with 19 bases between. Written as DNA, the CDR3 is TGTGCCTGGAATCTAGCGCTGTCAAGTGGGCAGTTCTTC. Translated, it gives CAWNLALSSGQFF.

The genes are TRBV5-4 and TRBJ2-3; the D gene is possibly TRBD2 (5 bases). Trimming removed 4 bases from V and 2 bases from J, with 17 bases in between. This CDR3 region has 16 residues. Germline values: CDR1 SGHNT, CDR2 YYREEE (reference sequence). CDR3 DNA: TGTGCCAGCAGCCTAAGATCGACGGGGAACACAGATACGCAGTATTTT. Protein product: CASSLRSTGNTDTQYF.

V usage is TRBV24-1 and J usage is TRBJ1-1, with 11 bases identical to TRBD1. The CDR3 has 12 residues. The junction had 2 bases not matched to a gene; V was cut back by 8 bases and J by 7 bases. Germline CDR1 and CDR2: KGHDR and SFDVKD. The CDR3 protein is CATTGTGGEAFF. In DNA form, the CDR3 reads TGTGCCACCACCGGGACAGGGGGTGAAGCTTTCTTT.

The chain is built from TRBV7-2 and TRBJ2-1, with 7 bases lining up with TRBD2. Trimming at V came to 2 bases and at J to 6 bases, leaving 7 bases not matched to a gene. Germline V gives CDR1 SGHTA, CDR2 FQGNSA. The CDR3 is 15 amino acids. In nucleotides, the CDR3 is TGTGCCAGCAGCTTAAGCGGGGTAAAGTCCAATGAGCAGTTCTTC. Translated: CASSLSGVKSNEQFF.

The V gene is TRBV30, the J gene TRBJ2-2, with 8 bases fitting TRBD1. Germline-derived CDR1 and CDR2 are GTSNPN and SVGIG (reference sequence). This CDR3 comprises 13 residues. V lost 4 bases and J lost 7; bases outside the gene matches: 5. The CDR3 here is CAWTGQGVGELFF. In DNA, the CDR3 is TGTGCCTGGACCGGACAGGGAGTCGGGGAGCTGTTTTTT. Full variable domain (outside the CDR3, taken from reference TRBV30 and TRBJ2-2): SQTIHQWPATLVQPVGSPLSLECTVEGTSNPNLYWYRQAAGRGLQLLFYSVGIGQISSEVPQNLSASRPQDRQFILSSKKLLLSDSGFYLCAWTGQGVGELFFGEGSRLTVL.

The chain recombines TRBV3-1 (or the pseudogene TRBV3-2) with TRBJ1-2, with TRBD1 identical over 7 bases. Per germline, CDR1 LGHDT and CDR2 YNNKEL (reference sequence). Trimming at V came to 4 bases and at J to 4 bases, leaving 6 bases not matched to a gene. The CDR3 covers 14 residues. In DNA, the CDR3 is TGTGCCAGCAGCCTCCGGGACAGTAGCTATGGCTACACCTTC. This codes for CASSLRDSSYGYTF.

The chain links TRBV6-2 or TRBV6-3 to TRBJ2-1, with TRBD2 identical over 7 bases. This CDR3 is 17 amino acids long. Looked up from germline, CDR1 is MNHEY and CDR2 is SVGEGT. V was pared by 5 bases and J by 4 bases, with 14 bases of the junction left unmatched. This CDR3 reads CASSPLGEGPQYNEQFF. CDR3 nucleotides: TGTGCCAGCAGTCCACTTGGGGAGGGCCCTCAATACAATGAGCAGTTCTTC.